This record concerns one T cell receptor (beta chain) sequence. Its recognized antigen is unknown. Base qualities are not recorded, but no much larger clone differs from it by a single base. Including the terminal cysteine and phenylalanine, the CDR3 comprises 15 residues. The entry retains the CDR3 DNA only, 45 bases that are in frame from base 1. V and J are truncated by 1 base and 0 bases respectively, leaving an intervening sequence of 9 bases. Based on the germline V gene, the CDR1 and CDR2 sequences are SGHVS and FNYEAQ. This record belongs to a study of OX40 agonist ivuxolimab in advanced cancers. About the full investigation: Ivuxolimab was a fully human IgG2 agonistic monoclonal antibody targeting the costimulatory receptor OX40 (CD134). Intravenous ivuxolimab was administered to patients every 2 weeks at six dose levels: 0.01, 0.1, 0.3, 1.5, 3 and 10 mg/kg. Of the roughly 51 patients in dose escalation, 19 had hepatocellular carcinoma, about 15 had melanoma, 9 had renal cell carcinoma and 9 had head and neck cancer. The dose-escalation cohort was 82.7% male with a mean age of approximately 60 years, ranging from about 20 to 85. Patients were allowed to have had prior anti-PD-1, anti-PD-L1 or anti-CTLA-4 therapy, and 40% to 45% of the dose-escalation patients had been treated with checkpoint inhibitors. Partial responses occurred in three dose-escalation patients, of whom one had hepatocellular carcinoma and two had cutaneous melanoma. The purpose of peripheral TCRbeta sequencing was to test whether ivuxolimab changed TCR sequence diversity and led to clonal T-cell expansion. The paper reports the monotherapy dose-escalation portion (N ≈ 52 patients) of the phase I ivuxolimab trial.

Genomic DNA was isolated from the sorted cells so that the TCRbeta CDR3 region could be sequenced. The immunoSEQ Assay was used to sequence the TCRbeta CDR3 regions. TCRdb carries this immuneACCESS record with in-frame sequences only. Its versions omit some clonotypes, under half of them owing to an unresolved V gene in the studies checked, with the rest unexplained. The sample table records 55,000 to 75,000 clones; roughly 84% of these occur just once. 0.95% to 1.3% of the sample lies in the top ten. Patients with a history of autoimmune disease or receiving systemic immunosuppression were excluded from the trial. Peripheral blood for TCR sequencing was drawn from every dose cohort at baseline, at cycle 4 day 1 and at cycle 7 day 1. Samples came from an open-label, multicenter, first-in-human phase I dose-escalation trial of ivuxolimab. Adults with locally advanced or metastatic melanoma, renal cell, hepatocellular, or head and neck squamous cell carcinoma were enrolled in the trial. CD4+ and CD8+ T cells were sorted separately from peripheral blood before TCR sequencing.

Study-wide findings and limitations: At doses from 0.1 to 3.0 mg/kg, clonal expansion was seen in both CD4+ and CD8+ blood T cells between baseline and week 6. Partial responders in the 0.1-3.0 mg/kg groups had among the lowest normalized peripheral clonal expansion, especially among CD8+ T cells. After ivuxolimab, CD8+ T cells had more expanded clones than CD4+ T cells on average. Low levels of normalized T-cell clonal expansion were also seen in some nonresponding patients. The antigen specificity of the clonally expanded peripheral T cells was not determined.

This specimen consisted of CD4+ or CD8+ T cells sorted from blood, obtained in a trial of the OX40 agonist ivuxolimab. The rearranged chain carries TRBV7-6 and TRBJ1-1, with an unclear D gene assignment. The sequence derives from an adult with an advanced solid tumor such as melanoma, head and neck, liver or kidney cancer. The nucleotides read TGTGCCAGCAGCTTAGGGGCTTCCATGAACACTGAAGCTTTCTTT. This sequence encodes CASSLGASMNTEAFF.